The 30 T cell receptor beta chains below come from one sample, sequenced in a study of blood T cells in healthy people across ages. With a J-beta primer mix and a sample-barcoded 5' primer, a second PCR ran about 6 to 11 cycles. One entry per CDR3 protein, called by TCRdb with MiXCR from the 5' RACE reads. The sample includes hundreds of thousands of distinct CDR3 sequences, around 48% of them seen just once. Sequences were obtained from blood. Source of these receptors: an older woman in good health.

The chain carries TRBV6-2 or TRBV6-3 and TRBJ2-7; maybe TRBD1 (7 bases). Trimming stripped 2 bases from V and 0 bases from J, with 11 bases between. The CDR3 contains 15 residues. Germline V gene sequence: CDR1 MNHEY, CDR2 SVGEGT. CDR3: CASSYGRDSSYEQYF. CDR3 nucleotide sequence: TGTGCCAGCAGTTACGGGCGGGACAGCTCCTACGAGCAGTACTTC.

The chain carries TRBV7-2 and TRBJ2-5, with 12 bases that match TRBD2. Looked up from germline, CDR1 is SGHTA and CDR2 is FQGNSA. The CDR3 has 16 amino acids. V was clipped by 2 bases and J by 4 bases; unmatched bases: 5. The CDR3 spells CASSLPSGRARETQYF. The CDR3 bases are TGTGCCAGCAGCTTACCTAGCGGGAGGGCCCGAGAGACCCAGTACTTC.

This chain uses TRBV28 with TRBJ1-2, with D perhaps TRBD1 (6 bases). This CDR3 is built from 16 residues. V was clipped by 4 bases and J by 0 bases, with 15 bases between them. Germline V gives CDR1 MDHEN, CDR2 SYDVKM. Written as DNA, the CDR3 is TGTGCCAGCAGTTCGGGGACAACAATCGCTAACTATGGCTACACCTTC. Protein: CASSSGTTIANYGYTF.

This chain joins TRBV5-1 and TRBJ2-1, with unresolved D. Germline lookup yields CDR1 SGHRS and CDR2 YFSETQ. There are 15 residues in the CDR3. V shed 1 base and J shed 4 bases, with 12 bases lying between them. The CDR3 loop is CASSLSRAVYNEQFF. In DNA, the CDR3 is TGCGCCAGCAGCTTGAGTCGGGCAGTTTACAATGAGCAGTTCTTC.

The gene calls are TRBV7-8 and TRBJ1-2; D gene unclear. Germline V lookup: CDR1 SGHVS, CDR2 FQNEAQ. V was cut by 1 base and J by 8 bases, with 11 bases left in between. The CDR3 runs to 13 residues. The CDR3 bases are TGTGCCAGCAGCTTAGTTACGGACTCGGGCTACACCTTC. This encodes CASSLVTDSGYTF.

V gene TRBV9 combines with J gene TRBJ2-5; the D gene is possibly TRBD2 (5 bases). This CDR3 has 14 amino acids. In germline, CDR1 is SGDLS, CDR2 YYNGEE. V lost 3 bases and J 3 bases, leaving 12 bases between the germline ends. CDR3 region: CASSAPDGKETQYF. DNA for the CDR3: TGTGCCAGCAGCGCCCCCGACGGGAAAGAGACCCAGTACTTC.

J is TRBJ2-6 and V is TRBV7-3; the D is unclear. The ends were cut back, 3 bases at V and 0 bases at J, with 15 bases in the middle. Germline loops: CDR1 SGHTA, CDR2 FQGTGA. The CDR3 covers 18 residues. The CDR3 sequence is CASSFLGRDNSGANVLTF. The CDR3 region has the DNA TGTGCCAGCAGCTTCTTAGGACGCGATAACTCTGGGGCCAACGTCCTGACTTTC.

The chain couples TRBV12-5 to TRBJ2-1, with D possibly matching TRBD1 (6 bases). The CDR3 runs 19 residues. The germline V and J ends were trimmed by 1 base and 7 bases, with 26 bases remaining between them. CDR1 LGHNT and CDR2 FRNRAP come from the germline V gene. CDR3: CASGLAPKDSALTVNEQFF. CDR3 DNA sequence: TGTGCTAGTGGTTTGGCACCCAAGGACAGCGCGTTAACTGTGAATGAGCAGTTCTTC. Looking up the rest from reference TRBV12-5 and TRBJ2-1 gives the full variable domain: DARVTQTPRHKVTEMGQEVTMRCQPILGHNTVFWYRQTMMQGLELLAYFRNRAPLDDSGMPKDRFSAEMPDATLATLKIQPSEPRDSAVYFCASGLAPKDSALTVNEQFFGPGTRLTVL.

This clonotype was observed a handful of times. V is TRBV6-5 and J is TRBJ2-3, with unresolved D. The germline V gene encodes CDR1 MNHEY and CDR2 SVGAGI. The V gene lost 6 bases and the J gene lost 4 bases, with 11 bases spanning the gap. This CDR3 contains 13 residues. CDR3 bases: TGTGCCAGCAGCCCCCTCAGCTCAGATACGCAGTATTTT. This sequence encodes CASSPLSSDTQYF.

The chain links TRBV29-1 to TRBJ2-3; no firm D call. Trimming stripped 2 bases from V and 6 bases from J, with 15 bases between. The CDR3 loop spans 14 amino acids. CDR1 is SQVTM, CDR2 ANQGSEA, per germline. The CDR3 here is CSVESPSLRDTQYF. CDR3 DNA sequence: TGCAGCGTTGAAAGCCCATCCCTCAGGGATACGCAGTATTTT.

This chain connects TRBV10-3 to TRBJ2-1; D remains ambiguous. The CDR3 runs 15 residues. From germline, CDR1 is ENHRY and CDR2 SYGVKD. Trimming removed 7 bases at V and 12 bases at J, with 25 bases between. The CDR3 coding sequence is TGTGCCATCAAAGGGTTGCAGGAATCCACAGATACGCAGTTCTTC. Protein: CAIKGLQESTDTQFF.

This clonotype appeared many times. The V gene is TRBV2, the J gene TRBJ1-4; 9 nucleotides agree with TRBD1. Losses at the gene ends were 8 bases for V and 8 bases for J; bases not matched to a gene: 6. This CDR3 contains 13 residues. Germline CDR1 SNHLY, CDR2 FYNNEI. The CDR3 loop reads CASDPGTGEKLFF. CDR3 nucleotides: TGTGCCAGCGACCCCGGGACAGGGGAAAAACTGTTTTTT.

In its sample, this clonotype was seen once. The rearrangement uses TRBV29-1 and TRBJ2-3; 7 positions agree with TRBD2. The CDR3 runs to 17 residues. Trimming at V came to 5 bases and at J to 1 base, leaving 15 bases not matched to a gene. CDR1 and CDR2 (germline): SQVTM, ANQGSEA. The CDR3 nucleotides are TGCAGCGTTCTGGGGGGTTTAGCGGGTCTGGGCACAGATACGCAGTATTTT. Encoded protein: CSVLGGLAGLGTDTQYF.

The V and J genes are TRBV18 and TRBJ2-1; D perhaps matches TRBD2 (7 bases). The CDR3 loop spans 16 amino acids. CDR1 and CDR2 from the germline V gene are KGHSH and LQKENI. V lost 5 bases and J lost 10, with 24 bases in between. Written as DNA, the CDR3 is TGTGCCAGCTCAGCGCTGGGGGGGCTCCTCTCCTACGAGCAGTTCTTC. It is translated as CASSALGGLLSYEQFF. Using reference TRBV18 and TRBJ2-1 for the parts outside the CDR3, the full variable domain is NAGVMQNPRHLVRRRGQEARLRCSPMKGHSHVYWYRQLPEEGLKFMVYLQKENIIDESGMPKERFSAEFPKEGPSILRIQQVVRGDSAAYFCASSALGGLLSYEQFFGPGTRLTVL.

This clonotype showed up just once. V and J are TRBV27 and TRBJ2-5, with TRBD2 matching over 12 bases. This CDR3 spans 17 amino acids. Trimming took 6 bases from V and 6 from J; bases not matched to a gene: 14. CDR1 and CDR2 from the germline V gene are MNHEY and SMNVEV (reference sequence). The CDR3 loop reads CASSLPPSGRVGKTQYF. The CDR3 nucleotides are TGTGCCAGCAGCCTCCCCCCTAGCGGGAGGGTCGGGAAGACCCAGTACTTC.

The chain employs TRBV4-2 and TRBJ1-5; D is unclear. From germline, CDR1 is LGHNA and CDR2 YNFKEQ. V was trimmed by 4 bases and J by 0 bases, leaving 7 bases between them. CDR3 length: 14 residues. The CDR3 sequence is CASSLSHSNQPQHF. CDR3 DNA sequence: TGTGCCAGCAGCCTATCCCATAGCAATCAGCCCCAGCATTTT.

The chain links TRBV12-3 or TRBV12-4 to TRBJ2-1; D is uncertain. This CDR3 has 12 amino acids. V lost 6 bases and J lost 7, with 10 bases in between. The CDR3 spells CASRLQYNEQFF. CDR3 nucleotide sequence: TGTGCCAGCAGATTACAGTATAATGAGCAGTTCTTC.

V gene TRBV12-3 or TRBV12-4 combines with J gene TRBJ1-2; 7 positions agree with TRBD1. The CDR3 has 13 amino acids. Trimming took 6 bases from V and 4 from J; bases not matched to a gene: 5. CDR3 nucleotide sequence: TGTGCCAGCAGACCCACAGGGGTCTATGGCTACACCTTC. As protein: CASRPTGVYGYTF.

The V gene is TRBV7-3, the J gene TRBJ1-4; D unresolved. V lost 5 bases to trimming and J lost 4 bases, with 14 bases between them. The CDR3 has 15 amino acids. Per the germline V gene, CDR1 is SGHTA and CDR2 is FQGTGA. CDR3 nucleotides: TGTGCCAGCAGCAAAAGGGAAGGTGTTAATGAAAAACTGTTTTTT. Protein: CASSKREGVNEKLFF.

The chain is built from TRBV6-1 and TRBJ2-4; the match to TRBD2 covers 8 bases. There are 18 residues in the CDR3. Germline lookup yields CDR1 MNHNS and CDR2 SASEGT. V shed 6 bases and J 1 base; nucleotides not matched to a gene: 14. The DNA for the CDR3 is TGTGCCAGCAGCCCTCTTAAACCAGCGGGGGTGGCCAAAAACATTCAGTACTTC. Protein product: CASSPLKPAGVAKNIQYF.

The V and J genes are TRBV15 and TRBJ1-2, with a possible D match to TRBD1 (5 bases). There are 14 residues in the CDR3. The V gene lost 7 bases and the J gene lost 3 bases, with 15 bases spanning the gap. Germline CDR1 and CDR2: LNHNV and YYDKDF (reference sequence). The CDR3 nucleotides are TGTGCCACCAACAGCCTGGGGGACGACTATGGCTACACCTTC. Translation: CATNSLGDDYGYTF.

This chain uses TRBV25-1 with TRBJ1-1; no reliable D call. Germline V CDR1 and CDR2: MGHDK, SYGVNS. V lost 2 bases and J lost 2, with 12 bases in between. The CDR3 runs 15 residues. The CDR3 DNA reads as TGTGCCAGCAGTGAACCGCGTCGGGGAAACACTGAAGCTTTCTTT. Its protein is CASSEPRRGNTEAFF.

The table lists this clonotype with a few counts. The V call is TRBV10-3, the J call TRBJ2-5; D tentatively fits TRBD1 or TRBD2 (5 bases each). CDR3 size: 13 residues. Germline CDR1 reads ENHRY; CDR2 reads SYGVKD. Trimming cost V 5 bases and J 2 bases, with 9 bases left between them. The CDR3 nucleotides are TGTGCCATCAGTCCGGGACGGCAAGAGACCCAGTACTTC. Translating gives CAISPGRQETQYF.

The rearrangement uses TRBV7-9 and TRBJ2-7, with 9 bases lining up with TRBD2. From germline, CDR1 is SEHNR and CDR2 FQNEAQ (reference sequence). Germline trimming cut 5 bases from V and 0 bases from J; bases unmatched to any gene: 11. The CDR3 totals 17 residues. The CDR3 bases are TGTGCCAGCAGCCATCCTACTTCTAGCGGGGTCTCCTACGAGCAGTACTTC. Amino acids: CASSHPTSSGVSYEQYF.

The rearrangement uses TRBV6-2 or TRBV6-3 and TRBJ2-5; 11 bases agree with TRBD2. The CDR3 covers 17 residues. Germline trimming cut 6 bases from V and 5 bases from J; bases unmatched to any gene: 14. From germline, CDR1 is MNHEY and CDR2 SVGEGT. CDR3 sequence (DNA): TGTGCCAGCAGCCCAATGTACGGGACTAGCGGACGGGAGACCCAGTACTTC. As protein: CASSPMYGTSGRETQYF.

The CDR3 spells CASSLVRYTQYF. CDR3 DNA: TGTGCCAGCAGTTTGGTCAGGTATACGCAGTATTTT. The rearrangement links TRBV28 to TRBJ2-3; D is undetermined. The CDR3 is 12 residues long. Germline lookup yields CDR1 MDHEN and CDR2 SYDVKM. V was trimmed by 3 bases and J by 7 bases, leaving 8 bases between them.

This clonotype turned up a few times. The chain combines TRBV9 with TRBJ1-4, with D possibly being TRBD1 (6 bases). The CDR3 consists of 15 residues. V lost 5 bases and J 7 bases, leaving 18 bases between the germline ends. Germline V lookup: CDR1 SGDLS, CDR2 YYNGEE. The CDR3 here is CASSQLTGRGEKLFF. The CDR3 region has the DNA TGTGCCAGCAGTCAACTCACAGGGAGGGGTGAAAAACTGTTTTTT.

J is TRBJ1-4 and V is TRBV15; TRBD1 might be the D (5 bases). Trimming took off 4 bases at V and 0 bases at J, with 15 bases between the two ends. Germline assignment: CDR1 LNHNV and CDR2 YYDKDF (reference sequence). The CDR3 spans 17 residues. The chain's CDR3 is CATSKWDGGATNEKLFF. In nucleotides, the CDR3 is TGTGCCACCAGCAAGTGGGACGGGGGTGCAACTAATGAAAAACTGTTTTTT.

The CDR3, as DNA: TGTGCCAGCAGGGGGCCGGGACAGGGATCCGGCTACACCTTC. Translated, it gives CASRGPGQGSGYTF. V usage is TRBV7-9 and J usage is TRBJ1-2, with 9 bases lining up with TRBD1. The J segment lost 8 bases and the V segment lost 6 bases, leaving 10 bases of the junction unmatched. This CDR3 spans 14 amino acids. Germline assignment: CDR1 SEHNR and CDR2 FQNEAQ (reference sequence).

This clonotype was observed a handful of times. The chain recombines TRBV11-2 with TRBJ2-7; a possible D gene is TRBD1 (6 bases). The CDR3 extends over 14 amino acids. V lost 5 bases and J lost 0, with 11 bases in between. Per germline, CDR1 SGHAT and CDR2 FQNNGV. Written as DNA, the CDR3 is TGTGCCAGCAGCCGCGGACAGAGCTCCTACGAGCAGTACTTC. Protein sequence: CASSRGQSSYEQYF.